Listed here is a single T cell receptor (beta chain). The data originate from a study of T cell responses to AZD1222 COVID-19 vaccine. V lost 3 bases, J lost 13 bases, and 18 bases lay in between. This CDR3 spans 13 amino acids. Germline CDR1 DFQATT, CDR2 SNEGSKA (reference sequence). Libraries were prepared by immunoSEQ multiplex PCR; TCRdb keeps only in-frame clonotypes and omits some of them. The sample consists of more than 60,000 clones, 87% of them appearing once. The starting material was peripheral blood, obtained on day 0 of AZD1222 vaccination. The chain joins TRBV20-1 to TRBJ1-4; no definite D call. The clonotype was recovered from an adult in good health. CDR3 in DNA: TGCAGTGCTAGTGGCGACGGCGGGTTGGTACTGTTTTTT. It is translated as CSASGDGGLVLFF.